This TCR beta chain emerged from a study of control samples from healthy donors and cancer patients. J was trimmed by 1 base and V by 5 bases; bases with no gene match: 10. Germline CDR1 PRHDT, CDR2 FYEKMQ (reference sequence). CDR3 length: 16 amino acids. The table came from immunoSEQ multiplex PCR; TCRdb's copy has only in-frame clones and leaves some out. The table includes under 200,000 clones, about 90% detected once. This sequence joins TRBV13 and TRBJ1-2; 7 nucleotides agree with TRBD1. The sequenced sample was blood. The source of this sequence is a woman between 25 and 40 years old in good health. The CDR3 loop is CASSRGTANLNYGYTF. Here the CDR3 DNA reads TGTGCCAGCAGCAGAGGGACAGCCAATCTTAACTATGGCTACACCTTC.